This TCR beta chain originates from a study of T cell changes during pregnancy in multiple sclerosis. Produced via immunoSEQ multiplex PCR; TCRdb's table is partial and in-frame only. The sample lists 28,000 or so clones; 75% to 95% were seen once. The sequence derives from a female donor with multiple sclerosis, enrolled in a pregnancy study. The sequencing used CD8+ T cells from peripheral blood mononuclear cells, collected before pregnancy.

The DNA for the CDR3 is TGTGCCAGCAGCTTAGCGCAGACACCCGATGAGCAGTTCTTC. As protein: CASSLAQTPDEQFF. The chain combines TRBV7-2 with TRBJ2-1; no reliable D call. Germline V lookup: CDR1 SGHTA, CDR2 FQGNSA. The CDR3 length is 14 residues. Between the trimmed V and J ends, which lost 0 bases and 8 bases, there was a span of 11 bases.